The clone carrying this TCR beta chain was detected ten times or more. This specimen belongs to a study of T cells in Graves' hyperthyroidism and ophthalmopathy. It was less than 13 ml of fresh peripheral blood that supplied the PBMCs. The CDR3 spans 14 residues. CDR1 and CDR2 (germline): SGHAT, FQNNGV. V lost 4 bases to trimming and J lost 7 bases, with 14 bases between them. TCR beta CDR3 regions were amplified from RNA transcripts. The TCR CDR3 was amplified in a first-round RT-PCR using the HTBI primer set. In TCRdb, the multiplex PCR reads were re-called with MiXCR into one record per CDR3 protein. The sample records some 460,000 distinct CDR3 sequences, 15% to 17% being singletons.

The chain is built from TRBV11-2 and TRBJ2-1; D gene uncertain. The clonotype was recovered from a woman under 30 with Graves' hyperthyroidism. The sample consisted of blood. The CDR3 loop reads CASSSVPYPNEQFF. The CDR3 DNA reads as TGTGCCAGCAGCTCCGTTCCTTACCCTAATGAGCAGTTCTTC. Filled out from reference TRBV11-2 and TRBJ2-1, the complete variable domain reads EAGVAQSPRYKIIEKRQSVAFWCNPISGHATLYWYQQILGQGPKLLIQFQNNGVVDDSQLPKDRFSAERLKGVDSTLKIQPAKLEDSAVYLCASSSVPYPNEQFFGPGTRLTVL.